This TCR beta chain was recorded in a study of blood T cell repertoires in COVID-19 (TCRdb year 2020). The study in broad terms: The collaborator samples originated in the United States, Italy and Spain and spanned the acute and convalescent phases of COVID-19. A de-identified subject ID, COVID-19 status, age in years and sex were almost always included in the sample metadata. The repertoires were released in a freely available public database intended as a resource for research on the immune response to SARS-CoV-2. HLA class I and class II types, where available, came from metadata supplied by the sample provider rather than from assay-based typing. The material from the prospective study consisted of cDNA or gDNA derived from T cells, B-cell-depleted T cells, or PBMCs. Samples came from the ongoing ImmuneRACE study (first 160 participants) plus 1,254 subjects from 6 global collaborators. Deeply sampled blood TCRbeta repertoires from subjects exposed to, actively infected with, or recovered from COVID-19 were included in the dataset.

As for this clone: Its antigen is not yet known. Qualities for individual bases were not recorded, and no much larger clone is one base off.

The immunoSEQ Assay, a bias-controlled multiplex PCR, was used to amplify TCRbeta CDR3 regions from genomic DNA. As for the original processing: Within the assay, amplification of reference gene primers was used to estimate how many nucleated cells each sample contained. Sequence reads were collapsed and filtered to measure the absolute abundance of every unique TCRbeta CDR3 rearrangement. For each sample, productive Simpson clonality was calculated as the square root of Simpson's diversity index across productive rearrangements. The immuneACCESS repertoire file appears here via TCRdb, limited to in-frame rearrangements. These files lack a portion of the clones; in checked studies, under half of the deficit traces to unresolved V genes, and the cause of the others is not known. From that table come the V and J calls and clone size; the DNA was used to work out D and trimming. The sample table lists over 300,000 clones, 86% of them with a count of one. Jointly, the top ten make up around 1.7% of the sample.

Collaborating institutions collected whole blood in K2EDTA tubes following their own protocols. Collaborator samples were shipped for TCRbeta analysis as frozen whole blood, isolated PBMCs, or DNA extracted from either sample type. Overall study outcomes, separate from this receptor: How much clinical and demographic metadata was included differed by source and by participant, and the metadata was provided uncurated.

Reading the germline V gene gives CDR1 SGHDT and CDR2 YYEEEE. Including cysteine and phenylalanine, the CDR3 has 16 amino acids. The only DNA kept is the CDR3, 48 bases in frame from the first base. Trimmed from V: 2 bases; trimmed from J: 4 bases; junction bases lacking a gene match: 9. Input material: peripheral blood. This receptor chain uses TRBV5-6 and TRBJ2-3; 8 bases in the junction line up with TRBD1. The sequence was collected from a woman aged 50 to 60 with acute or convalescent COVID-19. Here is the DNA: TGTGCCAGCAGCTTTAACGCAGGGGGCCGTGCAGATACGCAGTATTTT. It codes for CASSFNAGGRADTQYF.